This TCR beta chain stems from a study of blood T cell repertoires in COVID-19. Turning to the study itself: PBMCs, B-cell-depleted T cells, or T cells provided the cDNA or gDNA that made up the material.

Trimming left V 1 base short and J 0 bases short, with 7 bases between. CDR3 length equals 15 residues. Germline V gene sequence: CDR1 SGHDN, CDR2 FVKESK. In the authors' workflow: For nucleated cells, counts were estimated from reference gene primer amplification. Assay: immunoSEQ multiplex PCR; the TCRdb copy retains only in-frame clones and omits some. D and trimming come from the DNA, and the V and J calls and clone size come from that table. The table lists 100,000 to 150,000 clones, approximately 90% of them singletons, with over 9% in the top ten. The receptor was isolated from a man aged 45 to 65 with acute or convalescent COVID-19. The source material was peripheral blood. The chain uses TRBV14 and TRBJ1-3; D is ambiguous. The DNA for the CDR3 is TGTGCCAGCAGCCAAGCGGGGTACTCTGGAAACACCATATATTTT. This codes for CASSQAGYSGNTIYF.